The 24 T cell receptor beta chains in this list originate from one sample, sequenced in a study of cytomegalovirus exposure and HLA in healthy donors. With 60 Vbeta and 13 Jbeta primers, the PCR was carried out. This table comes from immunoSEQ multiplex PCR, and its TCRdb copy is limited to in-frame clones, with some not included. The table lists under 150,000 clones, approximately 79% of them singletons. Sequenced sample: PBMCs. The receptor set was obtained from a man in his fifties in good health and CMV-seropositive.

The chain carries TRBV29-1 and TRBJ2-5, with D maybe TRBD1 (6 bases). Trimming shortened V by 6 bases and J by 0 bases, and 11 bases separated the two germline ends. This CDR3 has 13 amino acids. CDR1 is SQVTM and CDR2 is ANQGSEA in the germline V gene. This CDR3 is CSVKGQYQETQYF. The CDR3 DNA is TGCAGCGTGAAAGGACAGTACCAAGAGACCCAGTACTTC.

The sample holds many counts of this clone. The chain combines TRBV10-3 with TRBJ1-1, with a tentative D call TRBD1 (6 bases). Germline CDR1 ENHRY, CDR2 SYGVKD. Trimming removed 6 bases at V and 5 bases at J, with 7 bases between. The CDR3 covers 11 residues. DNA of the CDR3: TGTGCCATCAGGGACAGAACTGAAGCTTTCTTT. Its translation: CAIRDRTEAFF.

This clone was detected only once. The chain employs TRBV7-6 and TRBJ2-2; D remains unclear. Germline assignment: CDR1 SGHVS and CDR2 FNYEAQ. V lost 1 base to trimming and J lost 4 bases, with 7 bases between them. There are 14 residues in the CDR3. The CDR3: CASSLVYSTGELFF. CDR3 coding DNA: TGTGCCAGCAGCTTAGTCTACTCCACCGGGGAGCTGTTTTTT.

The V and J genes are TRBV28 and TRBJ1-1; possible D gene TRBD1, 5 bases. The CDR3 runs 15 residues. V was clipped by 9 bases and J by 1 base, with 18 bases between them. The germline gives CDR1 MDHEN, CDR2 SYDVKM. In DNA, the CDR3 is TGTGCCAGTCTACCGCATGACAGCAGGAACACTGAAGCTTTCTTT. Protein product: CASLPHDSRNTEAFF.

The chain combines TRBV11-2 with TRBJ1-2, with TRBD1 identical over 8 bases. The CDR3 loop spans 15 amino acids. Germline CDR1 SGHAT, CDR2 FQNNGV. Germline trimming cut 3 bases from V and 7 bases from J; bases unmatched to any gene: 10. This CDR3 is CASSFGTGLTGGYTF. DNA of the CDR3: TGTGCCAGCAGCTTCGGGACAGGCCTGACTGGTGGCTACACCTTC. Full variable domain (rest looked up from reference TRBV11-2 and TRBJ1-2): EAGVAQSPRYKIIEKRQSVAFWCNPISGHATLYWYQQILGQGPKLLIQFQNNGVVDDSQLPKDRFSAERLKGVDSTLKIQPAKLEDSAVYLCASSFGTGLTGGYTFGSGTRLTVV.

The chain uses TRBV14 and TRBJ1-1; D possibly corresponds to TRBD1 (6 bases). Germline V gene data show CDR1 as SGHDN and CDR2 as FVKESK. V was clipped by 4 bases and J by 1 base, with 16 bases between them. This CDR3 is 16 amino acids long. The CDR3 nucleotides read TGTGCCAGCAGCCTCTGGGCGGACAGAGAGAACACTGAAGCTTTCTTT. Translation: CASSLWADRENTEAFF.

The chain links TRBV10-2 to TRBJ2-7; maybe TRBD2 (5 bases). Germline V gene data show CDR1 as WSHSY and CDR2 as SAAADI. V dropped 3 bases and J dropped 3 bases, with 18 bases sitting between them. The CDR3 has 16 amino acids. As DNA, the CDR3 is TGCGCCAGCAGTGATGCGGGCAGAACGGGAAACTACGAGCAGTACTTC. Translation: CASSDAGRTGNYEQYF.

This clone was seen more than once but under ten times. This chain connects TRBV7-2 to TRBJ1-2, with D perhaps TRBD1 (5 bases). Between the trimmed V and J ends, which lost 4 bases and 8 bases, there was a span of 17 bases. This CDR3 comprises 14 residues. Germline CDR1 and CDR2: SGHTA and FQGNSA. The CDR3 DNA follows: TGTGCCAGCAGCTCGGTCGGGCAGGGTCGGGGCTACACCTTC. It specifies CASSSVGQGRGYTF.

The count of this clone is one. The chain couples TRBV6-1 to TRBJ2-7, with D perhaps matching TRBD1 (6 bases). The CDR3 is 18 residues long. Germline CDR1 reads MNHNS; CDR2 reads SASEGT. Trimming removed 1 base at V and 8 bases at J, with 27 bases between. In DNA form, the CDR3 reads TGTGCCAGCAGTGAAGGGTTTGGACAGAGCAACCAGTACGGCAAGCAGTACTTC. Amino acid sequence: CASSEGFGQSNQYGKQYF.

The rearrangement links TRBV5-4 to TRBJ2-1; 16 positions match TRBD2. Germline-derived CDR1 and CDR2 are SGHNT and YYREEE (reference sequence). After removal of 5 bases from V and 7 bases from J, the junction contained 6 bases not matched to a gene. This CDR3 has 16 residues. CDR3 bases: TGTGCCAGCAGGCTGGGACTAGCGGGGGGGCGGAATGAGCAGTTCTTC. Residues: CASRLGLAGGRNEQFF.

The chain couples TRBV5-1 to TRBJ2-1; 7 nucleotides agree with TRBD1. Germline lookup yields CDR1 SGHRS and CDR2 YFSETQ. The CDR3 runs to 14 residues. Germline trimming cut 3 bases from V and 3 bases from J; bases unmatched to any gene: 3. The CDR3 sequence: CASSSTGNYNEQFF. CDR3 in DNA: TGCGCCAGCAGCTCGACAGGGAACTACAATGAGCAGTTCTTC.

The V gene is TRBV19, the J gene TRBJ1-2, with 9 bases lining up with TRBD1. This CDR3 is 15 amino acids long. Germline V gene lookup returns CDR1 LNHDA and CDR2 SQIVND (reference sequence). With V trimmed by 7 bases and J by 4 bases, 10 bases remained unmatched. CDR3: CASNLPGQGSYGYTF. Here the CDR3 DNA reads TGTGCCAGTAACCTACCGGGACAGGGAAGCTATGGCTACACCTTC.

The V and J genes are TRBV5-5 and TRBJ1-3; D may be TRBD1 (6 bases). Germline V gene sequence: CDR1 SGHKS, CDR2 YYEKEE (reference sequence). The ends were cut back, 0 bases at V and 7 bases at J, with 17 bases in the middle. The CDR3 sequence is 16 residues long. The CDR3 region is CASSLVAPSGANTIYF. Here the CDR3 DNA reads TGTGCCAGCAGCTTGGTCGCCCCGTCAGGGGCCAACACCATATATTTT.

This chain connects TRBV10-3 to TRBJ2-7, with D possibly matching TRBD1 (5 bases). This CDR3 spans 15 amino acids. Looked up from germline, CDR1 is ENHRY and CDR2 is SYGVKD. The V end was cut by 0 bases, the J end by 4 bases, with 13 bases between. The CDR3 region is CAISESEGAQYEQYF. The CDR3 DNA reads TGTGCCATCAGTGAGTCAGAAGGGGCACAGTACGAGCAGTACTTC.

The chain has TRBV7-6 and TRBJ1-2; D gene uncertain. Germline-derived CDR1 and CDR2 are SGHVS and FNYEAQ. The CDR3 is 17 residues long. Trimming took off 1 base at V and 2 bases at J, with 17 bases between the two ends. The CDR3 DNA is TGTGCCAGCAGCTTAGACGGAGGCTATTTAAGCAACTATGGCTACACCTTC. Encoded protein: CASSLDGGYLSNYGYTF.

The chain links TRBV19 to TRBJ1-2; D is ambiguous. CDR3 length equals 14 residues. CDR1 is LNHDA, CDR2 SQIVND, per germline (reference sequence). Trimming stripped 5 bases from V and 3 bases from J, with 13 bases between. CDR3 residues: CASSPREAYYGYTF. CDR3 DNA: TGTGCCAGTAGTCCCCGGGAAGCGTACTATGGCTACACCTTC. The variable domain in full, completed from reference TRBV19 and TRBJ1-2, reads DGGITQSPKYLFRKEGQNVTLSCEQNLNHDAMYWYRQDPGQGLRLIYYSQIVNDFQKGDIAEGYSVSREKKESFPLTVTSAQKNPTAFYLCASSPREAYYGYTFGSGTRLTVV.

The chain is built from TRBV15 and TRBJ2-5; D is unresolved. The DNA end is more similar to TRBJ2-7, so the J call may be wrong. The germline gives CDR1 LNHNV, CDR2 YYDKDF (reference sequence). CDR3 length: 14 amino acids. CDR3 DNA sequence: TGTGCCACCAGCAGAGATGTAACGTCTTACGAGCAGTACTTC. It codes for CATSRDVTSYEQYF.

The chain is built from TRBV11-2 and TRBJ2-1; D uncertain. V was shortened by 5 bases and J by 11 bases, with 25 bases between the two germline ends. The length of the CDR3 is 16 residues. CDR1 is SGHAT, CDR2 FQNNGV, per germline. The CDR3 region has the DNA TGTGCCAGCAGCCCACAACGACAACCCAACGCCATGAAGCAGTTCTTC. Residues: CASSPQRQPNAMKQFF.

This chain connects TRBV11-3 to TRBJ2-7, with 7 bases aligning to TRBD1. This CDR3 contains 16 residues. Germline lookup yields CDR1 SGHNT and CDR2 YENEEA. V trimming: 7 bases; J trimming: 3 bases; junction bases outside the gene matches: 15. In nucleotides, the CDR3 is TGTGCCAGCAACAACCAGGGGGTAGCCTTCGACTACGAGCAGTACTTC. It specifies CASNNQGVAFDYEQYF.

The gene calls are TRBV19 and TRBJ1-5; D is perhaps TRBD1 (5 bases). Trimming removed 4 bases from V and 6 bases from J, with 10 bases in between. The germline V gene encodes CDR1 LNHDA and CDR2 SQIVND (reference sequence). The CDR3 is 13 amino acids. The CDR3 loop reads CASSNLGGQPQHF. Here the CDR3 DNA reads TGTGCCAGTAGTAATTTGGGGGGTCAGCCCCAGCATTTT.

This chain joins TRBV7-9 and TRBJ2-4; D may be TRBD2 (5 bases). The CDR3 sequence is 15 residues long. Germline CDR1 reads SEHNR; CDR2 reads FQNEAQ (reference sequence). V lost 4 bases and J 6 bases, leaving 16 bases between the germline ends. The chain's CDR3 is CASSSGLGHRNIQYF. DNA of the CDR3: TGTGCCAGCAGCTCGGGGTTGGGCCATAGAAACATTCAGTACTTC.

J is TRBJ2-3 and V is TRBV4-1; D not certain. The CDR3 has 18 residues. Germline V lookup: CDR1 MGHRA, CDR2 YSYEKL. V lost 4 bases to trimming and J lost 2 bases, with 22 bases between them. In DNA, the CDR3 is TGCGCCAGCAGCCCCTCGAAAGTAGCTGCCCTCTCCACAGATACGCAGTATTTT. Translation gives CASSPSKVAALSTDTQYF.

This clone was detected a few times. The chain links TRBV5-1 to TRBJ2-2; D is uncertain. This CDR3 spans 17 amino acids. The germline V gene encodes CDR1 SGHRS and CDR2 YFSETQ. V lost 0 bases and J 2 bases, leaving 14 bases between the germline ends. Written as DNA, the CDR3 is TGCGCCAGCAGCTTGGGCAGAAGCGTGTCTAACACCGGGGAGCTGTTTTTT. The encoded protein is CASSLGRSVSNTGELFF. Looking up the rest from reference TRBV5-1 and TRBJ2-2 gives the full variable domain: KAGVTQTPRYLIKTRGQQVTLSCSPISGHRSVSWYQQTPGQGLQFLFEYFSETQRNKGNFPGRFSGRQFSNSRSEMNVSTLELGDSALYLCASSLGRSVSNTGELFFGEGSRLTVL.

The chain combines TRBV6-1 with TRBJ1-1, with a possible D match to TRBD1 (6 bases). The CDR3 length is 14 residues. The ends were cut back, 3 bases at V and 2 bases at J, with 10 bases in the middle. Germline lookup yields CDR1 MNHNS and CDR2 SASEGT. In DNA, the CDR3 is TGTGCCAGCAGTGAGGTCAGGGGAAACACTGAAGCTTTCTTT. Translated: CASSEVRGNTEAFF.